Listed below are T cell receptor beta chains from one sample, sequenced in a study of T cells in localized non-small cell lung cancer. Only in-frame clones appear in the TCRdb table, and some are missing; sequencing was by immunoSEQ multiplex PCR. The sample contains roughly 40,000 clones, roughly 84% of which appear only once. The material sequenced was PBMCs, taken before any cancer treatment. These receptors were taken from a man aged 40 to 75 with stage II lung adenocarcinoma. CDR3s include the opening cysteine and the closing phenylalanine or tryptophan. The D gene is left open where the match is weak. Only some rows state a clone size, as once, few, many or a class for expanded clones.

abundance	d_gene	v_gene	j_gene	CDR3nt	CDR3aa
few	-	TRBV7-9	TRBJ1-5	TGTGCCAGCAGCATACAGGGTACTGGGCAGCCCCAGCATTTT	CASSIQGTGQPQHF
-	TRBD2	TRBV19	TRBJ2-3	TGTGCCAGTAGTATAGATGCCTTCACTAGCGGGAGTTGGGATACGCAGTATTTT	CASSIDAFTSGSWDTQYF
-	TRBD2	TRBV5-4	TRBJ2-3	TGTGCCAGCAGTTTGGGAGGGCGCGATACGCAGTATTTT	CASSLGGRDTQYF
-	-	TRBV9	TRBJ2-1	TGTGCCGGCAGCGTAGTCGGGGGCCCCTACAATGAGCAGTTCTTC	CAGSVVGGPYNEQFF
-	TRBD1	TRBV6-1	TRBJ2-1	TGTGCCAGCAGGGACAGGGTAAGCAATGAGCAGTTCTTC	CASRDRVSNEQFF
-	-	TRBV9	TRBJ1-1	TGTGCCAGCAGCGTAGAGGGCAGGACTGAAGCTTTCTTT	CASSVEGRTEAFF
-	TRBD1	TRBV19	TRBJ2-7	TGTGCCAGGAACCTGGGACAGAGTATCTACTACGAGCAGTACTTC	CARNLGQSIYYEQYF
-	-	TRBV5-1	TRBJ2-7	TGCGCCAGCAGCTTGGTGTCGGGTTACGAGCAGTACTTC	CASSLVSGYEQYF
-	-	TRBV7-2	TRBJ1-6	TGTGCCAGCAGCTTTGACAGGAATAATTCACCCCTCCACTTT	CASSFDRNNSPLHF
once	TRBD2	TRBV6-4	TRBJ2-1	TGTGCCAGCAGGAAGCAGGGACTAGCGGACAATGAGCAGTTCTTC	CASRKQGLADNEQFF
once	-	TRBV27	TRBJ1-2	TGTGCCAGCAGTTTCGGGCAGGGAGGCTATGGCTACACCTTC	CASSFGQGGYGYTF
-	-	TRBV21-1	TRBJ2-7	TGTGCCAGCACGCGGTATCAAAGCTCCTACGAGCAGTACTTC	CASTRYQSSYEQYF
-	-	TRBV29-1	TRBJ2-5	TGCAGCGTTGAAGGGGGGGGCCGCCAAGAGACCCAGTACTTC	CSVEGGGRQETQYF
-	-	TRBV27	TRBJ2-5	TGTGCCAGCAGCTCTGACAGAGAAGAGACCCAGTACTTC	CASSSDREETQYF
-	-	TRBV2	TRBJ1-6	TGTGCCAGCAGTGAGGCTTACAGGGAAGATTCACCCCTCCACTTT	CASSEAYREDSPLHF
-	-	TRBV18	TRBJ1-2	TGTGCCAGCTCACCAGCGGACTATGGCTACACCTTC	CASSPADYGYTF
-	-	TRBV11-2	TRBJ2-7	TGTGCCAGCAGCGCACCCGGGACTCAGTACTTC	CASSAPGTQYF
-	TRBD2	TRBV27	TRBJ2-5	TGTGCCAGCAGTCTAGCGGGGGGGAAGACCCAGTACTTC	CASSLAGGKTQYF
-	TRBD1	TRBV5-8	TRBJ2-7	TGTGCCAGCAGCTCTCGACAGGGCTACTCCTACGAGCAGTACTTC	CASSSRQGYSYEQYF
-	TRBD1	TRBV11-2	TRBJ1-4	TGTGCCAGCAGCTTAGGGGGACAGAAAAATGAAAAACTGTTTTTT	CASSLGGQKNEKLFF
-	TRBD2	TRBV11-2	TRBJ2-5	TGTGCCAGCAGCTCAACCCCCTGGACTAGCGCCGAGGGTGAGACCCAGTACTTC	CASSSTPWTSAEGETQYF
-	TRBD1	TRBV18	TRBJ1-5	TGTGCCAGCTCACCTCGGACAGGGGTTAGCAATCAGCCCCAGCATTTT	CASSPRTGVSNQPQHF
-	-	TRBV20-1	TRBJ2-7	TGCAGTGCTAGGGAACAGTACGAGCAGTACTTC	CSAREQYEQYF
-	-	TRBV6-5	TRBJ2-7	TGTGCCAGCAGTCCCCGGTGGAGGGGGGATATGCAGTACTTC	CASSPRWRGDMQYF
-	TRBD1	TRBV6-5	TRBJ2-7	TGTGCCAGCAGGGGGAGAGCACAGGGGTCCTACGAGCAGTACTTC	CASRGRAQGSYEQYF
once	TRBD2	TRBV29-1	TRBJ2-3	TGCAGCGCGGGACTACTCGCAGATACGCAGTATTTT	CSAGLLADTQYF
-	TRBD2	TRBV27	TRBJ2-3	TGTGCCAGCAGTTGGGGATGGGGGGGGAATGAGGATACGCAGTATTTT	CASSWGWGGNEDTQYF
-	-	TRBV6-6	TRBJ1-2	TGTGCCAGCAGTTACTCTCGAGGGTATGGCTACACCTTC	CASSYSRGYGYTF
-	TRBD1	TRBV29-1	TRBJ1-2	TGCAGCGTTGTGACAGGGAGTAGTGCTGGCTACACCTTC	CSVVTGSSAGYTF
medium-sized	-	TRBV9	TRBJ1-4	TGTGCCAGCAGCCCCGGGACGGTTCAAGAAAAACTGTTTTTT	CASSPGTVQEKLFF
-	TRBD1	TRBV9	TRBJ2-7	TGTGCCAGCAGCTTCGGGACAGGGGATTACGAGCAGTACTTC	CASSFGTGDYEQYF
-	-	TRBV5-1	TRBJ1-4	TGCGCCAGCAGCCACCGGGACCTTGGAGAAAAACTGTTTTTT	CASSHRDLGEKLFF
few	TRBD1	TRBV30	TRBJ1-2	TGTGCCTGGAGCCGAACGGACAGGGCTAACTATGGCTACACCTTC	CAWSRTDRANYGYTF
-	-	TRBV6-1	TRBJ1-3	TGTGCCAGCACTAGGGGTACTGGAAACACCATATATTTT	CASTRGTGNTIYF
-	-	TRBV6-5	TRBJ1-6	TGTGCCAGCAGTTATGGAGGGTCACCCCTCCACTTT	CASSYGGSPLHF
-	-	TRBV11-2	TRBJ1-2	TGTGCCAGCAGCTTAGGCTTTGGATCTGGCTATGGCTACACCTTC	CASSLGFGSGYGYTF
-	TRBD2	TRBV19	TRBJ2-1	TGTGCCAGTAGTGCTCGGACTAGCGGAGACTACAATGAGCAGTTCTTC	CASSARTSGDYNEQFF
-	-	TRBV28	TRBJ1-1	TGTGCCAGCAGTCGCCGGTTGGCGAACACTGAAGCTTTCTTT	CASSRRLANTEAFF
-	-	TRBV9	TRBJ1-4	TGTGCCAGCAGCGGGGGGACCCTAGGGGAGGAAAAACTGTTTTTT	CASSGGTLGEEKLFF
-	TRBD1	TRBV4-3	TRBJ2-7	TGCGCCAGCAGCCAGGATGACAGGGGATACGAGCAGTACTTC	CASSQDDRGYEQYF
-	TRBD2	TRBV10-3	TRBJ2-3	TGTGCCATCTCCCCGCGGGAGACAGATACGCAGTATTTT	CAISPRETDTQYF
-	TRBD2	TRBV10-1	TRBJ2-5	TGCGCCAGCAGTGAGTCCGGGAGGGCTAGCGGGTACCAAGAGACCCAGTACTTC	CASSESGRASGYQETQYF
-	-	TRBV10-3	TRBJ1-3	TGTGCCATCAGGGACAGCTCTGGAAACACCATATATTTT	CAIRDSSGNTIYF
-	-	TRBV7-2	TRBJ2-7	TGTGCCAGCAGCTTAGGACTAGTTGAGCAGTACTTC	CASSLGLVEQYF
once	TRBD2	TRBV2	TRBJ2-3	TGTGCCAGCAGTTTGACTAGCGGGAGGACAGATACGCAGTATTTT	CASSLTSGRTDTQYF
-	TRBD2	TRBV4-1	TRBJ2-6	TGCGCCAGCAGCCAAGCTGGGAGGGCTGGGGCCAACGTCCTGACTTTC	CASSQAGRAGANVLTF
-	-	TRBV2	TRBJ2-7	TGTGCCAGCAGTGCCCAAGGGCAGTTCGGGGACGAGCAGTACTTC	CASSAQGQFGDEQYF
-	-	TRBV27	TRBJ1-5	TGTGCCAGTTCTGCTGGACGGACAAATCAGCCCCAGCATTTT	CASSAGRTNQPQHF
-	TRBD1	TRBV7-9	TRBJ2-1	TGTGCCAGCAGCCAAGACAGGGTTACCTACAATGAGCAGTTCTTC	CASSQDRVTYNEQFF
-	-	TRBV21-1	TRBJ2-1	TGTGCCAGCAGCAATAGGACAGGGGCGGGTTACAATGAGCAGTTCTTC	CASSNRTGAGYNEQFF